The 26 T cell receptor beta chains below all came from one sample that was sequenced in a study of PD-1 blockade in mismatch repair-deficient tumors (dated by TCRdb to about 2017). Library prep was done by the immunoSEQ multiplex PCR assay. In TCRdb, the immuneACCESS table is reduced to in-frame sequences with V and J assigned. These tables do not hold every clone; where another copy was compared, an unresolved V gene accounts for under half, and the others remain unexplained. A total of around 110,000 clones appear in this sample, about 83% of them only once. The biggest ten clones account for 4% to 6% of the sample. Here the sequenced sample was peripheral blood, taken about 60 weeks after starting pembrolizumab. These receptors originate from an adult with mismatch repair-deficient cancer.

This chain uses TRBV5-6 with TRBJ1-1, with D hard to call. Germline assignment: CDR1 SGHDT and CDR2 YYEEEE. The V end was cut by 7 bases, the J end by 6 bases, with 10 bases between. There are 11 residues in the CDR3. The CDR3 loop reads CASLKEAEAFF. DNA for the CDR3: TGTGCCAGCCTGAAGGAGGCTGAAGCTTTCTTT. Filled out from reference TRBV5-6 and TRBJ1-1, the complete variable domain reads DAGVTQSPTHLIKTRGQQVTLRCSPKSGHDTVSWYQQALGQGPQFIFQYYEEEERQRGNFPDRFSGHQFPNYSSELNVNALLLGDSALYLCASLKEAEAFFGQGTRLTVV.

The V and J genes are TRBV7-3 and TRBJ2-2, with 8 bases aligning to TRBD1. CDR1 SGHTA and CDR2 FQGTGA come from the germline V gene. The ends lost 1 base at V and 10 bases at J; junction bases unmatched: 8. This CDR3 spans 15 amino acids. The CDR3 region is CASSLMGQASEELFF. CDR3 coding DNA: TGTGCCAGCAGCTTAATGGGACAGGCCTCCGAGGAGCTGTTTTTT.

V usage is TRBV5-1 and J usage is TRBJ2-5; 7 positions agree with TRBD1. This CDR3 has 15 residues. Trimming took 2 bases from V and 0 from J; bases not matched to a gene: 4. Per germline, CDR1 SGHRS and CDR2 YFSETQ. The CDR3: CASSLADRDQETQYF. CDR3 bases: TGCGCCAGCAGCTTAGCCGACAGGGACCAAGAGACCCAGTACTTC. Using reference TRBV5-1 and TRBJ2-5 for the parts outside the CDR3, the full variable domain is KAGVTQTPRYLIKTRGQQVTLSCSPISGHRSVSWYQQTPGQGLQFLFEYFSETQRNKGNFPGRFSGRQFSNSRSEMNVSTLELGDSALYLCASSLADRDQETQYFGPGTRLLVL.

The J gene is TRBJ1-2, the V gene TRBV5-4; no clear D. The CDR3 is 13 amino acids. Germline CDR1 and CDR2: SGHNT and YYREEE (reference sequence). Trimming took off 2 bases at V and 0 bases at J, with 5 bases between the two ends. The chain's CDR3 is CASSFRTNYGYTF. The CDR3 DNA sequence: TGTGCCAGCAGCTTCCGAACTAACTATGGCTACACCTTC.

The gene calls are TRBV18 and TRBJ1-2; D not resolved. This CDR3 has 17 amino acids. Trimming took off 6 bases at V and 3 bases at J, with 23 bases between the two ends. CDR1 KGHSH and CDR2 LQKENI come from the germline V gene. For the CDR3, the DNA is TGTGCCAGCTCCCCCACGGGCAGTGGTCGTGCGGACTATGGCTACACCTTC. Translation: CASSPTGSGRADYGYTF.

V is TRBV11-2 and J is TRBJ2-7; D gene unclear. From germline, CDR1 is SGHAT and CDR2 FQNNGV. V was trimmed by 5 bases and J by 3 bases, leaving 14 bases between them. The CDR3 totals 14 residues. The CDR3 coding sequence is TGTGCCAGCAGCCTGGCAGACCGCCGCTACGAGCAGTACTTC. Protein product: CASSLADRRYEQYF.

The rearrangement joins TRBV29-1 to TRBJ2-1; tentative D call: TRBD2 (6 bases). The V gene's germline CDR1 is SQVTM and CDR2 ANQGSEA. Trimming took off 4 bases at V and 4 bases at J, with 14 bases between the two ends. CDR3 length equals 14 residues. CDR3 in amino acids: CSVVARGRYNEQFF. In DNA form, the CDR3 reads TGCAGCGTTGTCGCGCGGGGACGGTACAATGAGCAGTTCTTC.

The chain carries TRBV29-1 and TRBJ2-7, with 9 bases matching TRBD2. This CDR3 is 14 amino acids long. Germline V lookup: CDR1 SQVTM, CDR2 ANQGSEA. V was clipped by 3 bases and J by 0 bases; unmatched bases: 3. Here the CDR3 reads CSVDASGDSYEQYF. The CDR3 nucleotides read TGCAGCGTTGACGCTAGCGGGGACTCCTACGAGCAGTACTTC.

J is TRBJ2-1 and V is TRBV5-4, with D tentatively TRBD1 or TRBD2 (5 bases each). The CDR3 spans 17 residues. V was pared by 0 bases and J by 6 bases, with 19 bases between. The germline CDR1 and CDR2 sequences are SGHNT and YYREEE (reference sequence). CDR3 bases: TGTGCCAGCAGCTTGGGGACGGGGCAGGGCAGCCGCAATGAGCAGTTCTTC. This sequence encodes CASSLGTGQGSRNEQFF.

This chain joins TRBV5-5 and TRBJ1-5; D is unresolved. Germline-derived CDR1 and CDR2 are SGHKS and YYEKEE (reference sequence). V lost 4 bases to trimming and J lost 0 bases, with 8 bases between them. The CDR3 extends over 14 amino acids. The CDR3 sequence is CASSRGNSNQPQHF. The CDR3 nucleotides read TGTGCCAGCAGCCGTGGTAATAGCAATCAGCCCCAGCATTTT.

V and J are TRBV10-3 and TRBJ1-4; D possibly corresponds to TRBD1 (5 bases). Trimming stripped 3 bases from V and 5 bases from J, with 13 bases between. Germline-derived CDR1 and CDR2 are ENHRY and SYGVKD. This CDR3 has 15 residues. CDR3 protein: CAISDRAVGNEKLFF. CDR3 in DNA: TGTGCCATCAGTGACAGGGCAGTCGGGAATGAAAAACTGTTTTTT.

The chain recombines TRBV5-5 with TRBJ2-7, with D uncertain. The CDR3 extends over 14 amino acids. Between the trimmed V and J ends, which lost 0 bases and 0 bases, there was a span of 7 bases. In germline, CDR1 is SGHKS, CDR2 YYEKEE (reference sequence). CDR3 sequence: CASSLGVSSYEQYF. CDR3 coding DNA: TGTGCCAGCAGCTTGGGGGTCAGCTCCTACGAGCAGTACTTC. The full variable domain, in which reference TRBV5-5 and TRBJ2-7 provide the parts outside the CDR3, is DAGVTQSPTHLIKTRGQQVTLRCSPISGHKSVSWYQQVLGQGPQFIFQYYEKEERGRGNFPDRFSARQFPNYSSELNVNALLLGDSALYLCASSLGVSSYEQYFGPGTRLTVT.

The chain employs TRBV19 and TRBJ2-2, with TRBD2 matching 7 bases. The germline V gene encodes CDR1 LNHDA and CDR2 SQIVND (reference sequence). Trimming at V came to 4 bases and at J to 1 base, leaving 9 bases not matched to a gene. The length of the CDR3 is 17 residues. The CDR3 sequence: CASSNSAGSKNTGELFF. CDR3 nucleotide sequence: TGTGCCAGTAGTAATTCAGCGGGGTCGAAGAACACCGGGGAGCTGTTTTTT.

This clone was counted once. J is TRBJ2-3 and V is TRBV7-9, with a possible D match to TRBD2 (5 bases). The CDR3 is 14 residues long. V lost 3 bases, J lost 0 bases, and 7 bases lay in between. The germline gives CDR1 SEHNR, CDR2 FQNEAQ (reference sequence). This CDR3 is CASSFRGSTDTQYF. DNA of the CDR3: TGTGCCAGCAGCTTCCGGGGAAGCACAGATACGCAGTATTTT.

J is TRBJ2-2 and V is TRBV7-8; possibly TRBD1 or TRBD2 for D (6 bases each). V lost 6 bases, J lost 5 bases, and 16 bases lay in between. CDR1 is SGHVS and CDR2 is FQNEAQ in the germline V gene. The CDR3 contains 15 residues. CDR3 in amino acids: CASRPSLGGTGELFF. Written as DNA, the CDR3 is TGTGCCAGCAGGCCCTCCTTAGGGGGGACCGGGGAGCTGTTTTTT.

This CDR3 is CASSLQGEVGNYGYTF. The CDR3 DNA is TGCGCCAGCAGCTTGCAGGGTGAAGTGGGCAACTATGGCTACACCTTC. The rearrangement links TRBV5-1 to TRBJ1-2; D may be TRBD1 (5 bases). Per germline, CDR1 SGHRS and CDR2 YFSETQ. The CDR3 is made up of 16 amino acids. Deletions cut 1 base from V and 2 bases from J, with 15 bases between.

The rearrangement links TRBV6-5 to TRBJ2-5; D possibly corresponds to TRBD2 (7 bases). The CDR3 covers 15 residues. Trimming shortened V by 2 bases and J by 7 bases, and 17 bases separated the two germline ends. Looked up from germline, CDR1 is MNHEY and CDR2 is SVGAGI. The chain's CDR3 is CASSYGGGQGGTQYF. The CDR3, as DNA: TGTGCCAGCAGTTACGGGGGGGGGCAGGGCGGGACCCAGTACTTC.

The rearrangement links TRBV5-6 to TRBJ2-1, with TRBD2 identical over 8 bases. The CDR3 extends over 15 amino acids. The V gene's germline CDR1 is SGHDT and CDR2 YYEEEE. Trimming at V came to 4 bases and at J to 4 bases, leaving 7 bases not matched to a gene. The CDR3 spells CASSPEASGYNEQFF. CDR3 bases: TGTGCCAGCAGCCCGGAGGCTAGCGGGTACAATGAGCAGTTCTTC.

This clone was found a few times. The rearrangement uses TRBV25-1 and TRBJ1-2, with 10 positions matching TRBD1. From germline, CDR1 is MGHDK and CDR2 SYGVNS. Losses at the gene ends were 8 bases for V and 7 bases for J; bases not matched to a gene: 13. The CDR3 is 15 amino acids. In DNA form, the CDR3 reads TGTGCCAGCCAAGGGGAGGACAGGGGGAGAGTTGGCTACACCTTC. It yields the protein CASQGEDRGRVGYTF.

V is TRBV14 and J is TRBJ1-1; D gene ambiguous. CDR1 is SGHDN, CDR2 FVKESK, per germline. The CDR3 is made up of 18 amino acids. V was trimmed by 0 bases and J by 3 bases, leaving 20 bases between them. The CDR3 DNA reads as TGTGCCAGCAGCCAAGATGGGCAGGCGCGCCCCGGGGACACTGAAGCTTTCTTT. This encodes CASSQDGQARPGDTEAFF.

The V gene is TRBV4-1, the J gene TRBJ2-7; D is ambiguous. Germline lookup yields CDR1 MGHRA and CDR2 YSYEKL. This CDR3 is 13 amino acids long. Trimming stripped 0 bases from V and 4 bases from J, with 7 bases between. CDR3 nucleotide sequence: TGCGCCAGCAGCCAAGAATCCGGGTACGAGCAGTACTTC. This sequence encodes CASSQESGYEQYF.

V and J are TRBV19 and TRBJ1-5, with no clear D. The V end lost 4 bases, the J end lost 7 bases, and 20 bases lay between the germline ends. The germline CDR1 and CDR2 sequences are LNHDA and SQIVND (reference sequence). This CDR3 has 16 amino acids. CDR3 nucleotides: TGTGCCAGTAGTACCCGCGGACCTGCATCCTACCAGCCCCAGCATTTT. Translating it yields CASSTRGPASYQPQHF.

The chain recombines TRBV27 with TRBJ2-1; 9 nucleotides match TRBD2. The CDR3 contains 15 residues. Germline V gives CDR1 MNHEY, CDR2 SMNVEV (reference sequence). The junction had 10 bases not matched to a gene; V was cut back by 6 bases and J by 7 bases. The CDR3 bases are TGTGCCAGCAGGCTCTATAGCGGGAGTTTGAATGAGCAGTTCTTC. Residues: CASRLYSGSLNEQFF.

The genes are TRBV19 and TRBJ2-2; unclear D gene. V lost 6 bases and J lost 6, with 8 bases in between. Germline CDR1 is LNHDA and CDR2 is SQIVND (reference sequence). The CDR3 is 12 amino acids. Here the CDR3 DNA reads TGTGCCAGTAGGTCCGGGCCCGGGGAGCTGTTTTTT. It yields the protein CASRSGPGELFF.

The V and J genes are TRBV4-1 and TRBJ2-1, with D unclear. The CDR3 extends over 17 amino acids. Between the trimmed V and J ends, which lost 0 bases and 0 bases, there was a span of 12 bases. In germline, CDR1 is MGHRA, CDR2 YSYEKL. CDR3 sequence reads: CASSQDINWSSYNEQFF. In DNA form, the CDR3 reads TGCGCCAGCAGCCAAGATATTAACTGGAGCTCCTACAATGAGCAGTTCTTC.

V usage is TRBV7-8 and J usage is TRBJ1-1, with no clear D. From germline, CDR1 is SGHVS and CDR2 FQNEAQ. The CDR3 spans 15 residues. V dropped 2 bases and J dropped 1 base, with 11 bases sitting between them. DNA of the CDR3: TGTGCCAGCAGCTTATATTTCCCGGCGAACACTGAAGCTTTCTTT. Amino acid sequence: CASSLYFPANTEAFF. Combining the CDR3 with reference TRBV7-8 and TRBJ1-1 gives the whole variable domain GAGVSQSPRYKVAKRGQDVALRCDPISGHVSLFWYQQALGQGPEFLTYFQNEAQLDKSGLPSDRFFAERPEGSVSTLKIQRTQQEDSAVYLCASSLYFPANTEAFFGQGTRLTVV.